This T cell receptor (beta chain) stems from a study of Graves' ophthalmopathy and Graves' hyperthyroidism (dated by TCRdb to 2016 to 2019). Background for the entire study: Peripheral blood was collected before any treatment was given, at the time of initial diagnosis. TCR beta repertoire signatures were used to distinguish Graves' ophthalmopathy from Graves' hyperthyroidism and to predict progression to ophthalmopathy. In total, under 150 blood samples were TCR-sequenced: 40 to 45 ophthalmopathy, 75 hyperthyroidism and approximately 17 hyperthyroidism-to-ophthalmopathy patients. To explore V-J signatures distinguishing ophthalmopathy from hyperthyroidism, a discovery set of 100 patients (fewer than 45 ophthalmopathy, roughly 55 stable hyperthyroidism) was enrolled. An independent validation cohort comprised 18 hyperthyroidism patients and over 15 patients who later progressed from hyperthyroidism to ophthalmopathy. T-cell repertoires of thyroid tissue and blood were compared in several hyperthyroidism patients. Following sample collection, hyperthyroidism patients were given methimazole at a starting dose of 30 mg daily, and ophthalmopathy patients were given high-dose intravenous methylprednisolone. The roughly 100 discovery patients were randomly split 7:3 into training and test sets. General study outcomes and caveats: The 13-signature model separated ophthalmopathy from stable hyperthyroidism with approximately 85% sensitivity and just under 84% specificity in cross-validation, and 80%/75% in the test set. In validation, the model predicted ophthalmopathy progression with less than 71% sensitivity and about 77% specificity; some 13 predicted patients were CT-confirmed with GO in a median of about 6.1 months. No statistical method was used to predetermine the sample size, and group allocation was not hidden from the investigators. Most of the expanded thyroid clonotypes with a frequency above 0.001 were also detected in blood, and it was suggested that the thyroid immune response may be reflected by blood repertoires.

Many counts were recorded for this clonotype. Its antigen remains unidentified. Per-nucleotide qualities are absent, and no much larger clonotype sits a single base away. Stable hyperthyroidism was defined as no progression to ophthalmopathy within 18 months of follow-up. Hyperthyroidism patients were newly diagnosed, were aged 18 to 65 years, and had a disease duration under 2 months. Patients were excluded if they had other autoimmune diseases, uncontrolled infections, pregnancy or lactation. Diagnosis relied on clinical symptoms, serum thyroxine, TRAb, thyroid ultrasound and orbital computed tomography. Ficoll-Paque density gradient centrifugation was used to isolate PBMCs from around 10 ml of fresh peripheral blood. Total RNA was extracted using Trizol reagent, and RNA quality was checked on an Agilent 2100 Bioanalyzer. Trimming leaves V shorter by 7 bases and J shorter by 0 bases, with the junction holding 5 bases beyond the gene matches. Taken from the germline V gene (reference sequence), the CDR1 and CDR2 loops are LNHDA and SQIVND. Spanning cysteine to phenylalanine, the CDR3 consists of 14 amino acids. Solely the CDR3 DNA is kept, with 42 bases framed from the first base.

For repertoire sequencing, the TCR beta CDR3 regions were amplified from RNA transcripts. The first round was an RT-PCR using HTBI primers with the Qiagen OneStep RT-PCR kit, and this first round was followed by a second-round multiplex PCR, then size selection and purification. The libraries underwent paired-end sequencing with 100 bp reads on an Illumina HiSeq2000. On the authors' methods: Reads were processed with SOAPnuke, discarding reads with adapters, uncalled bases, mean Phred below 15, or no exact constant-primer or identifier match. COPE v1.2.5 was used to merge the high-quality paired reads. Unique nucleotide sequences were defined as clonotypes and aligned to IMGT TRB V, D and J references using MiTCR v1.1. Only V-J combinations with frequency above 0.0001 were analysed, covering more than 99% of repertoires. For each V-J combination, a TCR clonal expansion and chaos score was defined as the ratio of F50 clonal expansion to chaos observed in the TCRdist matrix. Welch's t-statistics and random forest were used to narrow the features down to roughly twelve V-J combinations, which were then fed into a naive Bayes classifier. The similarity between thyroid and blood repertoires was quantified using the Morisita-Horn index. The public reads were reanalyzed by TCRdb: fastp trimming at Q25, MiXCR alignment, in-frame beta chains only. Merged by CDR3 protein, the rows form single entries marked with the most common genes and DNA. The V and J calls reflect TCRdb's pipeline rather than the authors' work. For this sample there are a few hundred thousand distinct CDR3 sequences; just over 15% appear just once. Of the sample, roughly 7% is held by the ten largest clones.

Sequenced material: peripheral blood. In this chain, TRBV19 is recombined with TRBJ1-2; 7 middle bases align to TRBD1. This TCR came from a woman aged 18-29 years with stable Graves' hyperthyroidism. Donor details come from another sample of the same person, matched by shared clones. The CDR3 reads CASKRDSSNYGYTF. The nucleotides are TGTGCCAGTAAAAGGGACAGTTCTAACTATGGCTACACCTTC.